These 8 T cell receptor beta chains came from one sample sequenced in a study of beta chain features in type 1 diabetes. Expressed TCRB transcripts were sequenced because the entire RNA isolate underwent reverse transcription. Method: immunoSEQ multiplex PCR; TCRdb's copy keeps in-frame clones and lacks some. The top ten clones hold roughly 0.015% of a sample with 300,000 to 350,000 clones, roughly 12% of them seen once. Study results and caveats: Shortening of TCRB CDR3s, moderate but significant, appeared in all four CD4+ subsets of Type 1 diabetes patients.

No antigen has been identified for these receptors. Sequences were obtained from naive CD4+ T cells from blood. These receptors came from a young woman with type 1 diabetes.

This clone was picked up one time. The chain uses TRBV12-5 and TRBJ2-5, with TRBD2 as a possible D gene (7 bases). Germline values: CDR1 LGHNT, CDR2 FRNRAP. The CDR3 has 14 residues. Trimming took 4 bases from V and 5 from J, leaving 14 bases between them. The CDR3 region is CASGSGAGDETQYF. CDR3 nucleotide sequence: TGTGCTAGTGGTTCAGGGGCGGGGGATGAGACCCAGTACTTC. The full variable domain, in which reference TRBV12-5 and TRBJ2-5 provide the parts outside the CDR3, is DARVTQTPRHKVTEMGQEVTMRCQPILGHNTVFWYRQTMMQGLELLAYFRNRAPLDDSGMPKDRFSAEMPDATLATLKIQPSEPRDSAVYFCASGSGAGDETQYFGPGTRLLVL.

There are a few counts of this clone. This chain links TRBV10-1 with TRBJ2-5; TRBD1 aligns across 8 bases. After removal of 2 bases from V and 4 bases from J, the junction contained 6 bases not matched to a gene. This CDR3 contains 15 residues. From germline, CDR1 is WNHNN and CDR2 SYGVQD (reference sequence). The CDR3 loop reads CASSERTGWRETQYF. CDR3 DNA: TGCGCCAGCAGTGAGAGGACAGGGTGGCGAGAGACCCAGTACTTC.

V is TRBV2 and J is TRBJ2-1; TRBD2 matches at 16 bases. The CDR3 consists of 17 residues. V lost 7 bases, J lost 3 bases, and 6 bases stayed unmatched. Germline V gene sequence: CDR1 SNHLY, CDR2 FYNNEI. This CDR3 is CASTRGLAGGSYNEQFF. The DNA of the CDR3 is TGTGCCAGCACTAGGGGACTAGCGGGAGGGAGCTACAATGAGCAGTTCTTC.

This clone appeared a few times. The V and J genes are TRBV11-3 and TRBJ1-2; D possibly corresponds to TRBD1 (5 bases). Germline CDR1 reads SGHNT; CDR2 reads YENEEA. The CDR3 is made up of 13 amino acids. The ends were cut back, 2 bases at V and 2 bases at J, with 6 bases in the middle. The CDR3 DNA reads TGTGCCAGCAGCTTATCAGGGAACTATGGCTACACCTTC. Its translation: CASSLSGNYGYTF.

The chain couples TRBV18 to TRBJ2-7; the match to TRBD1 covers 9 bases. This CDR3 spans 15 amino acids. V trimming: 6 bases; J trimming: 0 bases; junction bases outside the gene matches: 6. Germline CDR1 is KGHSH and CDR2 is LQKENI. CDR3 coding DNA: TGTGCCAGCTCCGCGGGACAGGGATTCTCCTACGAGCAGTACGTC. Amino acids: CASSAGQGFSYEQYV.

This clone was seen a handful of times. V and J are TRBV5-1 and TRBJ1-1; D not certain. CDR3 length: 13 amino acids. The V gene's germline CDR1 is SGHRS and CDR2 YFSETQ. Trimming removed 4 bases from V and 1 base from J, with 8 bases in between. DNA of the CDR3: TGCGCCAGCAGCCCGAGGGAGAACACTGAAGCTTTCTTT. Amino acid sequence: CASSPRENTEAFF.

The chain employs TRBV9 and TRBJ2-5; D is perhaps TRBD2 (6 bases). Germline CDR1 and CDR2: SGDLS and YYNGEE. V lost 4 bases and J 5 bases, leaving 24 bases between the germline ends. The length of the CDR3 is 17 residues. DNA of the CDR3: TGTGCCAGCAGCCGAACACACAACGATCTAGGAGGGGAGACCCAGTACTTC. This translates into CASSRTHNDLGGETQYF.

The CDR3 reads CASSLAGTGSKQYV. In DNA form, the CDR3 reads TGTGCCAGCAGCTTAGCAGGGACAGGGTCCAAGCAGTACGTC. The chain employs TRBV7-2 and TRBJ2-7, with 9 bases lining up with TRBD1. Germline CDR1 and CDR2: SGHTA and FQGNSA. V dropped 0 bases and J dropped 8; count of bases not matched to a gene: 5. The CDR3 covers 14 residues.